This T cell receptor beta chain comes out of a study of T-cell memory formation after mild COVID-19. The CDR3 has 15 residues. Looked up from germline, CDR1 is SGDLS and CDR2 is YYNGEE. Trimming removed 3 bases from V and 1 base from J; junction bases left unmatched: 6. TCRdb reprocessed the 5' RACE reads with MiXCR, giving one entry per CDR3 protein. The table lists hundreds of thousands of distinct CDR3 sequences, around 30% of them singletons. The TCR comes from an adult woman who had mild COVID-19 (a few samples of this study predate the infection). Cell type and time point are not known. J is TRBJ1-1 and V is TRBV9; 7 positions agree with TRBD1. Sequencing was carried out using PBMCs or a T cell subset sorted from them (not recorded which). This CDR3 reads CASSARGGGNTEAFF. The CDR3 DNA is TGTGCCAGCAGCGCCCGAGGGGGCGGGAACACTGAAGCTTTCTTT.